A selection of T cell receptor beta chains follows, all from one sample in a study of a mutant IDH1 vaccine in newly diagnosed glioma. Sequencing was performed with immunoSEQ multiplex PCR; in TCRdb, only in-frame clones are kept and a portion is missing. This sample has approximately 70,000 clones, with around 74% found just once. The sample in question was PBMCs, obtained from a glioma patient treated with radiotherapy, temozolomide or both. The receptors come from a man aged 45-65 years with glioma. The CDR3 runs from the conserved cysteine through the conserved F or W. Fields, in order: V gene, J gene, clone size, D gene, CDR3 protein, CDR3 DNA. D genes are given only for firm matches. Only some rows state a clone size, as once, few, many or a class for expanded clones.

V: TRBV6-5
J: TRBJ1-5
size: -
D: TRBD1
CDR3: CASSYSRTGVQPQHF
DNA: TGTGCCAGCAGTTACTCGCGTACAGGGGTTCAGCCCCAGCATTTT

V: TRBV30
J: TRBJ2-5
size: -
D: TRBD2
CDR3: CAWSASGETQYF
DNA: TGTGCCTGGAGTGCTAGCGGGGAGACCCAGTACTTC

V: TRBV5-1
J: TRBJ1-1
size: -
D: -
CDR3: CASSLDGMNTEAFF
DNA: TGCGCCAGCAGCTTGGACGGCATGAACACTGAAGCTTTCTTT

V: TRBV4-2
J: TRBJ1-1
size: -
D: -
CDR3: CASSQDRRGSTFF
DNA: TGTGCCAGCAGCCAAGATCGGAGAGGGTCAACTTTCTTT

V: TRBV5-8
J: TRBJ1-2
size: -
D: -
CDR3: CASSRGGGYGYTF
DNA: TGTGCCAGCAGCCGCGGAGGGGGCTATGGCTACACCTTC

V: TRBV2
J: TRBJ2-7
size: -
D: -
CDR3: CASREDSLTVEQYF
DNA: TGTGCCAGCAGAGAGGACAGTCTTACTGTGGAGCAGTACTTC

V: TRBV10-1
J: TRBJ2-1
size: -
D: -
CDR3: CATLPRAGPSWYNEQFF
DNA: TGCGCCACCCTCCCACGGGCGGGGCCATCCTGGTACAATGAGCAGTTCTTC

V: TRBV27
J: TRBJ1-5
size: -
D: TRBD1
CDR3: CASSLRTGSNQPQHF
DNA: TGTGCCAGCAGTTTAAGGACAGGTAGCAATCAGCCCCAGCATTTT

V: TRBV25-1
J: TRBJ1-5
size: -
D: -
CDR3: CASSESGALQPQHF
DNA: TGTGCCAGCAGTGAATCGGGGGCTTTGCAGCCCCAGCATTTT

V: TRBV4-1
J: TRBJ2-7
size: -
D: TRBD1
CDR3: CASSQGTGIGYEQYF
DNA: TGCGCCAGCAGCCAAGGGACAGGGATCGGGTACGAGCAGTACTTC

V: TRBV29-1
J: TRBJ1-2
size: -
D: TRBD1
CDR3: CSVEGRGRPPNYGYTF
DNA: TGCAGCGTTGAAGGCAGGGGGCGTCCTCCAAACTATGGCTACACCTTC

V: TRBV6-1
J: TRBJ2-1
size: -
D: TRBD1
CDR3: CASVRRDRGSSEQFF
DNA: TGTGCCAGCGTACGCCGGGACAGGGGTAGTAGTGAGCAGTTCTTC

V: TRBV7-6
J: TRBJ2-2
size: -
D: -
CDR3: CASSSTGGELFF
DNA: TGTGCCAGCAGCTCCACCGGCGGGGAGCTGTTTTTT

V: TRBV13
J: TRBJ2-7
size: -
D: TRBD2
CDR3: CASSGRLAGAYYEQYF
DNA: TGTGCCAGCAGCGGTAGACTAGCGGGGGCTTACTACGAGCAGTACTTC

V: TRBV9
J: TRBJ1-6
size: -
D: -
CDR3: CASSVGSERDNSPLHF
DNA: TGTGCCAGCAGCGTGGGCAGTGAAAGGGATAATTCACCCCTCCACTTT

V: TRBV5-1
J: TRBJ1-4
size: -
D: -
CDR3: CASRTGGGEKLFF
DNA: TGCGCCAGCCGGACGGGGGGCGGTGAAAAACTGTTTTTT

V: TRBV4-1
J: TRBJ2-1
size: few
D: -
CDR3: CASSLTTGYNEQFF
DNA: TGCGCCAGCAGCCTTACGACAGGATACAATGAGCAGTTCTTC

V: TRBV4-1
J: TRBJ1-3
size: -
D: TRBD1
CDR3: CASRTTGGSGNTIYF
DNA: TGCGCCAGCAGGACCACAGGGGGCTCTGGAAACACCATATATTTT

V: TRBV7-2
J: TRBJ2-3
size: -
D: TRBD2
CDR3: CASSLGLAGGADTQYF
DNA: TGTGCCAGCAGCTTGGGACTAGCGGGGGGCGCAGATACGCAGTATTTT